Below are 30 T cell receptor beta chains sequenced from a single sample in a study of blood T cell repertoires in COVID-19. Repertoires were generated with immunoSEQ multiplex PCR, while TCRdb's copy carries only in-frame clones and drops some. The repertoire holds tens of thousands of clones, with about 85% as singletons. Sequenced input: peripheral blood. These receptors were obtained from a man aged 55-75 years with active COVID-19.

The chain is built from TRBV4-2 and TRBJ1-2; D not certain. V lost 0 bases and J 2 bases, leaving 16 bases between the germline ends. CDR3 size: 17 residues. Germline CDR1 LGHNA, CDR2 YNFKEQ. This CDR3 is CASSQDSGRPTNYGYTF. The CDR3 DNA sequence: TGTGCCAGCAGCCAAGATTCGGGAAGACCGACGAACTATGGCTACACCTTC.

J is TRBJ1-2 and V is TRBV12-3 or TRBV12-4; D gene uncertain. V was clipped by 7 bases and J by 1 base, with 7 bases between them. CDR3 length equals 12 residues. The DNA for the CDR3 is TGTGCCAGCAAACGGTATAACTATGGCTACACCTTC. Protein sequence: CASKRYNYGYTF.

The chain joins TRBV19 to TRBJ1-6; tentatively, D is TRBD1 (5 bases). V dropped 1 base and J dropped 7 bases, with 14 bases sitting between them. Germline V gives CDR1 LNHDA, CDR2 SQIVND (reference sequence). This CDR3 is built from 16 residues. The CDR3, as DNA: TGTGCCAGTAGTATAGGGGGCACAACCGTCAATTCACCCCTCCACTTT. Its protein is CASSIGGTTVNSPLHF.

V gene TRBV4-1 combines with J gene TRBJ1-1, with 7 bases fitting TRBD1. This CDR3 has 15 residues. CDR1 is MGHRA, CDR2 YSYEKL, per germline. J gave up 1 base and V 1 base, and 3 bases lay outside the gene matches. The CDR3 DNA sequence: TGCGCCAGCAGCCAAGTCGGGACAGCGAACACTGAAGCTTTCTTT. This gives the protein CASSQVGTANTEAFF.

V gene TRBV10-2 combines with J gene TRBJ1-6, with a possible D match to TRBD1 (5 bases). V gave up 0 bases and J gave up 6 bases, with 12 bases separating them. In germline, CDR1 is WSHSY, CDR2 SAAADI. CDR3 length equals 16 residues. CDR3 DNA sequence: TGCGCCAGCAGTGAGTCAGCGCGCAGGGCTAATTCACCCCTCCACTTT. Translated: CASSESARRANSPLHF.

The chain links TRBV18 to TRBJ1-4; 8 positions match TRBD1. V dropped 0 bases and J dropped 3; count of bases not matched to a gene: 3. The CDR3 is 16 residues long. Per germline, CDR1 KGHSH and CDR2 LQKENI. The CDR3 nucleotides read TGTGCCAGCTCACCACCAGACAGGGGATCTAATGAAAAACTGTTTTTT. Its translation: CASSPPDRGSNEKLFF.

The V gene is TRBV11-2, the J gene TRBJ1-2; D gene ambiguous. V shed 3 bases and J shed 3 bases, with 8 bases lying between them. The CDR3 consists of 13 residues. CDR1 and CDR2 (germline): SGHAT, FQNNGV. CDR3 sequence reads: CASSFGGYYGYTF. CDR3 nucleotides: TGTGCCAGCAGCTTCGGCGGCTACTATGGCTACACCTTC.

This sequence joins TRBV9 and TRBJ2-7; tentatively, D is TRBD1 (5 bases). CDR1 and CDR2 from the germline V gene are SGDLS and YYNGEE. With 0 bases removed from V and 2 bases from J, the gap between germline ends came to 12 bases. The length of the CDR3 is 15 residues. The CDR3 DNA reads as TGTGCCAGCAGCGTAGCCACAGGAACCCCCTACGAGCAGTACTTC. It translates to CASSVATGTPYEQYF.

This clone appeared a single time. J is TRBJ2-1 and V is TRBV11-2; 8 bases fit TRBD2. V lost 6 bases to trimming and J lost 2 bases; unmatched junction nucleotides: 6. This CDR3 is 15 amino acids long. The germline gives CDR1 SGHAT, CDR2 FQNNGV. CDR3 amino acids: CASSSGGGPYNEQFF. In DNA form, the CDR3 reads TGTGCCAGCAGTTCCGGGGGGGGGCCCTACAATGAGCAGTTCTTC.

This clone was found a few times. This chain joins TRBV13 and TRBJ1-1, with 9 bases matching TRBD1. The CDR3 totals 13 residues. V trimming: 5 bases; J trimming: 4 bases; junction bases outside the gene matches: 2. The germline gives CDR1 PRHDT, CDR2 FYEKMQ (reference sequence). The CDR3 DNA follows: TGTGCCAGCAGCCCGACAGGGGGCACTGAAGCTTTCTTT. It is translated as CASSPTGGTEAFF.

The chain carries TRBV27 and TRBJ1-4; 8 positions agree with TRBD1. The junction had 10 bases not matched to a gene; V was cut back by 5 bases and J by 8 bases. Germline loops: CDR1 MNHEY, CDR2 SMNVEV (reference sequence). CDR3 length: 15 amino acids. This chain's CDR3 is CASSLRTGMGEKLFF. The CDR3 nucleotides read TGTGCCAGCAGTCTCAGGACAGGGATGGGCGAAAAACTGTTTTTT.

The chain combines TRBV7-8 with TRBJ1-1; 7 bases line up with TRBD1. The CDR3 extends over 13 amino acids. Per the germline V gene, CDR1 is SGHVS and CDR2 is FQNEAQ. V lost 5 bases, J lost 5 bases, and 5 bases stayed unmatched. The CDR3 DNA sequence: TGTGCCAGCAGCCCAGGGGGGCGGACTGAAGCTTTCTTT. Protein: CASSPGGRTEAFF.

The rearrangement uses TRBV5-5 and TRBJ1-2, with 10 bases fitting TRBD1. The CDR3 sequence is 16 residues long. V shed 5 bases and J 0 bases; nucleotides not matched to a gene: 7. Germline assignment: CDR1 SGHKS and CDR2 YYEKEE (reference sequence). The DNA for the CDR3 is TGTGCCAGCAGTCGGACAGGGGGATTAGCTAACTATGGCTACACCTTC. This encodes CASSRTGGLANYGYTF.

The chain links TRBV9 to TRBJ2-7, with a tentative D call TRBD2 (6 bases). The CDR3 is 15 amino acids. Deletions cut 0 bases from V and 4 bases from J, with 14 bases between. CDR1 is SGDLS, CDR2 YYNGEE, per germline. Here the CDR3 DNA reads TGTGCCAGCAGCGTAGGCCTACGGGGGAATTACGAGCAGTACTTC. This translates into CASSVGLRGNYEQYF. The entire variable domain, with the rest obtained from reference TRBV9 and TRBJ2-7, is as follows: DSGVTQTPKHLITATGQRVTLRCSPRSGDLSVYWYQQSLDQGLQFLIQYYNGEERAKGNILERFSAQQFPDLHSELNLSSLELGDSALYFCASSVGLRGNYEQYFGPGTRLTVT.

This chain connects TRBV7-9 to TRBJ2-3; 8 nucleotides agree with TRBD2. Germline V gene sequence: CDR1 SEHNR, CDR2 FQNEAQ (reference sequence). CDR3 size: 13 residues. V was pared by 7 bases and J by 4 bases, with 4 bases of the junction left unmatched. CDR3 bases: TGTGCCAGCAACTACGGGGGGGCAGATACGCAGTATTTT. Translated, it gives CASNYGGADTQYF.

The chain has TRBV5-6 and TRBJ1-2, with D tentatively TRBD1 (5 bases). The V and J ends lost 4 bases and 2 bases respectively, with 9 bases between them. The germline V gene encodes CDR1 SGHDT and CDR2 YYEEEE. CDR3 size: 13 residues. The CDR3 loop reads CASSMDTNYGYTF. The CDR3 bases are TGTGCCAGCAGCATGGACACCAACTATGGCTACACCTTC.

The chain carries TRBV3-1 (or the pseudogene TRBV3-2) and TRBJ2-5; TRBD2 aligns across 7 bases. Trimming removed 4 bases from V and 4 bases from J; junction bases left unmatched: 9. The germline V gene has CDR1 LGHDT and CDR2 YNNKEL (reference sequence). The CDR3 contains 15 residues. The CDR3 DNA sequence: TGTGCCAGCAGCCCCTCGGGGAGGGGAGGAGAGACCCAGTACTTC. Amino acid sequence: CASSPSGRGGETQYF.

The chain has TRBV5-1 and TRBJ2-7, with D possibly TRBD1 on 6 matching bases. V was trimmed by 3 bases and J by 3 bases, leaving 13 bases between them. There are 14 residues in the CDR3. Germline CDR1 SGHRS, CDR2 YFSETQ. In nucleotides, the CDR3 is TGCGCCAGCAGCTCAGGGGACCCCAGCTACGAGCAGTACTTC. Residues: CASSSGDPSYEQYF.

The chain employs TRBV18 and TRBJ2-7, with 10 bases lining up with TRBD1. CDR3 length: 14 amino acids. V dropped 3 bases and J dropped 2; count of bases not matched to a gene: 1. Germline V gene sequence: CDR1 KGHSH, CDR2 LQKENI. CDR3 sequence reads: CASSPGTGAYEQYF. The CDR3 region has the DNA TGTGCCAGCTCACCGGGGACAGGGGCCTACGAGCAGTACTTC.

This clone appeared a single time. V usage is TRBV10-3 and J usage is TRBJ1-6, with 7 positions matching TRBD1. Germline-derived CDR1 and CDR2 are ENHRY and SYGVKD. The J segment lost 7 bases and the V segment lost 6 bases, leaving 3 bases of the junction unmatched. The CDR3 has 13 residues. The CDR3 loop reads CAIRGTANSPLHF. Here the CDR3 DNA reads TGTGCCATCAGGGGGACAGCGAATTCACCCCTCCACTTT.

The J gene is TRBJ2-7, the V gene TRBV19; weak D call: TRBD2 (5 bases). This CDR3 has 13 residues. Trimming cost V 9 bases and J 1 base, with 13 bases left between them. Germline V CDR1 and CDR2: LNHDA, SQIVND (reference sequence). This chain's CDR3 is CASLDGLSYEQYF. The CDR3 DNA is TGTGCCAGCTTGGACGGACTTTCCTACGAGCAGTACTTC.

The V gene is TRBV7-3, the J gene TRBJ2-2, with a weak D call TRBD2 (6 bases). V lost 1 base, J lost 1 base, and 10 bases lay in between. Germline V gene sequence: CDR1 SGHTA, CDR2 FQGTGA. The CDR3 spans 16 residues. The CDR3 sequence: CASSLKGTGNTGELFF. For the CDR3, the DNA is TGTGCCAGCAGCTTAAAAGGGACTGGGAACACCGGGGAGCTGTTTTTT.

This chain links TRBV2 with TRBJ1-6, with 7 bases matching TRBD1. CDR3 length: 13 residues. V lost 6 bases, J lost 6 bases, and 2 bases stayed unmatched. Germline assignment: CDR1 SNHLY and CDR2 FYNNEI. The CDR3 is CASSGTVNSPLHF. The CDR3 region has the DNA TGTGCCAGCAGCGGGACAGTTAATTCACCCCTCCACTTT.

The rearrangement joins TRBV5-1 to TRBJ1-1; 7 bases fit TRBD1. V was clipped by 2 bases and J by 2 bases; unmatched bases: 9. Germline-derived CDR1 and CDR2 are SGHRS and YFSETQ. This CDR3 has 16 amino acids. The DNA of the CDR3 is TGCGCCAGCAGCTTCGGACAGGAGGGGATCAACACTGAAGCTTTCTTT. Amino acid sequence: CASSFGQEGINTEAFF.

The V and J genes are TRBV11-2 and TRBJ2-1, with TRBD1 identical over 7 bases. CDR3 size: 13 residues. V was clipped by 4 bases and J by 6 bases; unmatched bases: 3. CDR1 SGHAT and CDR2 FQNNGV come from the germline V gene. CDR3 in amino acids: CASSSDRVNEQFF. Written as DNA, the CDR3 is TGTGCCAGCAGCTCAGACAGGGTCAATGAGCAGTTCTTC.

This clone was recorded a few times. CDR3 amino acids: CASSIRAGGTDTQYF. The CDR3 bases are TGTGCCAGTAGTATTCGGGCGGGGGGCACAGATACGCAGTATTTT. This sequence joins TRBV19 and TRBJ2-3; 7 nucleotides align to TRBD2. V lost 3 bases, J lost 1 base, and 4 bases stayed unmatched. Germline CDR1 is LNHDA and CDR2 is SQIVND (reference sequence). The CDR3 totals 15 residues.

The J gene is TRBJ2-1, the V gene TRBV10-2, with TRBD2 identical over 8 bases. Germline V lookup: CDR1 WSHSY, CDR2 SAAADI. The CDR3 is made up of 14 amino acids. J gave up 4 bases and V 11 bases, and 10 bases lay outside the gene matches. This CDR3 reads CASSPSGLYNEQFF. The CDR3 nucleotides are TGCGCCTCCTCCCCTAGCGGGTTGTACAATGAGCAGTTCTTC.

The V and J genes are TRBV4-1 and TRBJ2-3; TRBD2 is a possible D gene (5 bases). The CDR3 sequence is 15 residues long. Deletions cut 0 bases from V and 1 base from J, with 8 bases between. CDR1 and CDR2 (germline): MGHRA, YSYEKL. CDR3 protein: CASSQEGSGTDTQYF. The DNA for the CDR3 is TGCGCCAGCAGCCAAGAAGGTAGCGGCACAGATACGCAGTATTTT.

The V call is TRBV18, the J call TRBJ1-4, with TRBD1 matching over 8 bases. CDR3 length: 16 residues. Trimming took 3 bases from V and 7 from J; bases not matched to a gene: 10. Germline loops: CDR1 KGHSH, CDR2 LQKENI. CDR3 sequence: CASSPLPGGGLEKLFF. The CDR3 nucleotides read TGTGCCAGCTCACCCCTTCCAGGGGGCGGGCTTGAAAAACTGTTTTTT.

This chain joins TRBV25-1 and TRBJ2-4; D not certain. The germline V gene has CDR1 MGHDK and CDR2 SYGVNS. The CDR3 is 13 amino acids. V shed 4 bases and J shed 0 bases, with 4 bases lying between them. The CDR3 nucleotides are TGTGCCAGCAGTGGGGCAGCCAAAAACATTCAGTACTTC. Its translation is CASSGAAKNIQYF.